The 16 T cell receptor beta chains below come from one sample, sequenced in a study of blood T cell repertoires in COVID-19. Sequencing used immunoSEQ multiplex PCR; TCRdb keeps in-frame clones, though not all of them. The sample includes a few hundred thousand clones, approximately 88% of them seen just once. Sequencing was carried out using peripheral blood. These receptor sequences come from a woman in her 30s who had recovered from COVID-19.

The chain is built from TRBV7-2 and TRBJ2-2; possible D gene TRBD1, 6 bases. Germline V gene lookup returns CDR1 SGHTA and CDR2 FQGNSA. The CDR3 is 16 residues long. V was shortened by 3 bases and J by 2 bases, with 13 bases between the two germline ends. This CDR3 is CASSFMLGTNTGELFF. The CDR3 region has the DNA TGTGCCAGCAGCTTCATGCTGGGGACAAACACCGGGGAGCTGTTTTTT.

CDR3 loop: CASSTTSGGSKNIQYF. The CDR3 DNA is TGTGCCAGTAGCACAACTAGCGGGGGATCCAAAAACATTCAGTACTTC. V is TRBV19 and J is TRBJ2-4, with TRBD2 matching 11 bases. V was pared by 6 bases and J by 2 bases, with 6 bases of the junction left unmatched. CDR3 length equals 16 residues. The V gene's germline CDR1 is LNHDA and CDR2 SQIVND (reference sequence).

V is TRBV3-1 (or the pseudogene TRBV3-2) and J is TRBJ1-1, with 8 bases matching TRBD1. CDR1 is LGHDT and CDR2 is YNNKEL in the germline V gene (reference sequence). V was pared by 3 bases and J by 8 bases, with 2 bases of the junction left unmatched. This CDR3 comprises 12 residues. In DNA form, the CDR3 reads TGTGCCAGCAGCCAGGACAGGGAAGAAGCTTTCTTT. Protein product: CASSQDREEAFF.

The chain is built from TRBV19 and TRBJ2-1, with 7 bases identical to TRBD1. The J segment lost 4 bases and the V segment lost 1 base, leaving 7 bases of the junction unmatched. From germline, CDR1 is LNHDA and CDR2 SQIVND (reference sequence). CDR3 size: 16 residues. The chain's CDR3 is CASSIVATGSYNEQFF. The CDR3 DNA follows: TGTGCCAGTAGTATAGTGGCGACAGGGTCTTACAATGAGCAGTTCTTC.

The chain joins TRBV2 to TRBJ1-4, with D possibly being TRBD1 (5 bases). CDR3 length equals 14 residues. Between the trimmed V and J ends, which lost 10 bases and 4 bases, there was a span of 16 bases. Germline assignment: CDR1 SNHLY and CDR2 FYNNEI. DNA of the CDR3: TGTGCCACCCTCTTAGACAGCCTTAATGAAAAACTGTTTTTT. It is translated as CATLLDSLNEKLFF.

The chain recombines TRBV3-1 (or the pseudogene TRBV3-2) with TRBJ2-5, with D hard to call. Germline loops: CDR1 LGHDT, CDR2 YNNKEL (reference sequence). The CDR3 runs to 15 residues. V lost 5 bases, J lost 5 bases, and 18 bases lay in between. CDR3 region: CASSYMTDRGETQYF. In DNA, the CDR3 is TGTGCCAGCAGCTATATGACTGATAGAGGTGAGACCCAGTACTTC.

The chain couples TRBV4-2 to TRBJ2-3; D not resolved. Trimming took off 3 bases at V and 2 bases at J, with 12 bases between the two ends. This CDR3 is 15 amino acids long. CDR1 LGHNA and CDR2 YNFKEQ come from the germline V gene. The CDR3 coding sequence is TGTGCCAGCAGCCAGGCTTCAGATTACACAGATACGCAGTATTTT. Protein: CASSQASDYTDTQYF.

The chain recombines TRBV3-1 (or the pseudogene TRBV3-2) with TRBJ1-2; 7 positions agree with TRBD1. J lost 2 bases, V lost 4 bases, and 10 bases had no gene match. The germline CDR1 and CDR2 sequences are LGHDT and YNNKEL (reference sequence). This CDR3 is 16 amino acids long. Written as DNA, the CDR3 is TGTGCCAGCAGCCCAAGATGGGGACAGACCAACTATGGCTACACCTTC. This sequence encodes CASSPRWGQTNYGYTF.

The chain couples TRBV11-3 to TRBJ1-1; D is unresolved. The CDR3 has 13 residues. CDR1 SGHNT and CDR2 YENEEA come from the germline V gene. V was clipped by 1 base and J by 3 bases, with 6 bases between them. The CDR3 DNA reads TGTGCCAGCAGCTTAGGCGATTACACTGAAGCTTTCTTT. This sequence encodes CASSLGDYTEAFF.

The chain recombines TRBV10-3 with TRBJ1-2; D is perhaps TRBD1 (5 bases). Germline values: CDR1 ENHRY, CDR2 SYGVKD. Trimming removed 7 bases at V and 0 bases at J, with 6 bases between. The CDR3 runs to 12 residues. The CDR3 DNA reads TGTGCCATCACAGGGCCTAACTATGGCTACACCTTC. This encodes CAITGPNYGYTF.

V gene TRBV28 combines with J gene TRBJ2-7, with TRBD2 matching over 7 bases. Germline lookup yields CDR1 MDHEN and CDR2 SYDVKM. V lost 5 bases to trimming and J lost 4 bases; unmatched junction nucleotides: 14. This CDR3 region has 16 residues. The DNA for the CDR3 is TGTGCCAGCAGTCTTCTTCCGGCGGGAGCCCGATACGAGCAGTACTTC. It codes for CASSLLPAGARYEQYF.

The chain's CDR3 is CASSYRSWDYGYTF. The CDR3 DNA reads as TGTGCCAGCAGCTACAGAAGCTGGGACTATGGCTACACCTTC. The chain links TRBV7-9 to TRBJ1-2, with no clear D. Trimming pared 4 bases from V and 3 bases from J, leaving 12 bases between. The CDR3 extends over 14 amino acids. Germline V lookup: CDR1 SEHNR, CDR2 FQNEAQ (reference sequence).

The rearrangement uses TRBV9 and TRBJ2-4; 10 bases line up with TRBD2. V shed 4 bases and J 5 bases; nucleotides not matched to a gene: 6. Germline CDR1 is SGDLS and CDR2 is YYNGEE. The CDR3 runs 15 residues. As DNA, the CDR3 is TGTGCCAGCAGCCCGAGCGGGGGGGCCCAAAACATTCAGTACTTC. Encoded protein: CASSPSGGAQNIQYF.

This clone was counted at least ten times. The J gene is TRBJ1-3, the V gene TRBV2; 8 bases map to TRBD1. The CDR3 spans 13 residues. The V and J ends lost 6 bases and 4 bases, in that order; junction bases with no gene match: 2. From germline, CDR1 is SNHLY and CDR2 FYNNEI. CDR3 coding DNA: TGTGCCAGCAGGGACAGGGCGGGAAACACCATATATTTT. Translating it yields CASRDRAGNTIYF.

This chain connects TRBV7-8 to TRBJ2-7, with a possible D match to TRBD1 (5 bases). The V end lost 1 base, the J end lost 6 bases, and 16 bases lay between the germline ends. The V gene's germline CDR1 is SGHVS and CDR2 FQNEAQ. CDR3 size: 15 residues. The CDR3 spells CASSLEGVGALEQYF. The CDR3 DNA sequence: TGTGCCAGCAGCTTAGAAGGGGTTGGGGCGCTCGAGCAGTACTTC.

This clone has only one observation. CDR3 DNA sequence: TGTGCCAGCAGCCAAGATCTACAGCTGAACACTGAAGCTTTCTTT. This encodes CASSQDLQLNTEAFF. V gene TRBV3-1 (or the pseudogene TRBV3-2) combines with J gene TRBJ1-1; no clear D. The CDR3 has 15 amino acids. The V end lost 0 bases, the J end lost 0 bases, and 8 bases lay between the germline ends. The germline CDR1 and CDR2 sequences are LGHDT and YNNKEL (reference sequence).